These 25 T cell receptor beta chains were all obtained from the same sample, sequenced in a study of metastatic and nonmetastatic thyroid tumors. All patients reached thyroid surgery having received no treatment beforehand. TCRdb re-processed the PCR reads through MiXCR. The sample includes about 21,000 clones, approximately 32% of them seen just once. What was sequenced was adjacent normal tissue. These receptors originate from a female donor with papillary thyroid cancer or a benign thyroid nodule (not recorded which). Some clones in this sample may be carry-over from other donors' samples.

This chain joins TRBV6-1 and TRBJ2-1; possibly TRBD1 for D (6 bases). With 5 bases removed from V and 4 bases from J, the gap between germline ends came to 9 bases. The CDR3 runs to 13 residues. CDR1 and CDR2 from the germline V gene are MNHNS and SASEGT. This chain's CDR3 is CASSPGQYNEQFF. DNA of the CDR3: TGTGCCAGCAGTCCAGGACAGTACAATGAGCAGTTCTTC.

This clone came up many times. J is TRBJ2-4 and V is TRBV28; a weak D match, TRBD2 (6 bases). CDR3 length: 16 residues. In germline, CDR1 is MDHEN, CDR2 SYDVKM. Trimming removed 7 bases from V and 0 bases from J, with 16 bases in between. Here the CDR3 DNA reads TGTGCCAGCACCCCCTGGGGGGTCCTAGCCAAAAACATTCAGTACTTC. Translated, it gives CASTPWGVLAKNIQYF.

This clone is judged medium-sized. This chain joins TRBV11-2 and TRBJ2-7; 7 bases match TRBD2. This CDR3 region has 16 residues. CDR1 and CDR2 from the germline V gene are SGHAT and FQNNGV. V lost 1 base and J lost 0; bases outside the gene matches: 6. This CDR3 is CASSLGRDYHSYEQYF. The CDR3 DNA follows: TGTGCCAGCAGCTTAGGACGGGACTACCACTCCTACGAGCAGTACTTC.

The rearrangement joins TRBV30 to TRBJ2-2, with D perhaps TRBD1 (6 bases). The CDR3 has 14 amino acids. CDR1 is GTSNPN, CDR2 SVGIG, per germline (reference sequence). Deletions cut 0 bases from V and 6 bases from J, with 11 bases between. The CDR3 sequence is CAWSVGAGAGELFF. The CDR3 nucleotides read TGTGCCTGGAGTGTAGGAGCAGGGGCCGGGGAGCTGTTTTTT.

This clone is labeled as medium-sized. The CDR3 loop reads CASSNGQLDYNEQFF. The CDR3 region has the DNA TGTGCCAGCAGTAACGGACAGTTGGACTACAATGAGCAGTTCTTC. The chain is built from TRBV6-1 and TRBJ2-1, with a tentative D call TRBD1 (6 bases). The CDR3 consists of 15 residues. V was shortened by 5 bases and J by 3 bases, with 14 bases between the two germline ends. Looked up from germline, CDR1 is MNHNS and CDR2 is SASEGT.

This clone is judged medium-sized. In DNA form, the CDR3 reads TGTGCCAGCAGCTCACCCCCGGAGCACACAGATACGCAGTATTTT. Amino acid sequence: CASSSPPEHTDTQYF. The chain carries TRBV28 and TRBJ2-3; D not certain. V lost 6 bases and J 2 bases, leaving 15 bases between the germline ends. The CDR3 covers 15 residues. CDR1 is MDHEN, CDR2 SYDVKM, per germline.

In its sample, this clone was seen many times. J is TRBJ2-7 and V is TRBV7-2; the match to TRBD1 covers 10 bases. Germline V CDR1 and CDR2: SGHTA, FQGNSA. V shed 2 bases, J shed 3 bases, and the junction held 4 bases outside the gene matches. CDR3 length equals 15 residues. In DNA, the CDR3 is TGTGCCAGCAGCTTACGGGACAGGGGAATCTACGAGCAGTACTTC. Translation: CASSLRDRGIYEQYF.

Many counts were recorded for this clone. Other nucleotide sequences from this sample produce the same CDR3. J is TRBJ1-1 and V is TRBV5-4; D is uncertain. Germline assignment: CDR1 SGHNT and CDR2 YYREEE (reference sequence). This CDR3 is built from 14 residues. V lost 4 bases to trimming and J lost 5 bases, with 15 bases between them. The CDR3 loop reads CASSPDPGRTEAFF. The CDR3 coding sequence is TGTGCCAGCAGCCCTGACCCCGGTAGAACTGAAGCTTTCTTT.

This chain connects TRBV20-1 to TRBJ2-1; 13 bases line up with TRBD2. Germline V gives CDR1 DFQATT, CDR2 SNEGSKA (reference sequence). The CDR3 contains 15 residues. With V trimmed by 5 bases and J by 6 bases, 7 bases remained unmatched. The CDR3 protein is CSAAARLAGGNEQFF. CDR3 DNA: TGCAGTGCTGCTGCCCGACTAGCGGGAGGCAATGAGCAGTTCTTC.

The V and J genes are TRBV11-3 and TRBJ1-2; D is unclear. Germline lookup yields CDR1 SGHNT and CDR2 YENEEA. This CDR3 has 16 amino acids. Trimming stripped 4 bases from V and 4 bases from J, with 19 bases between. CDR3 sequence (DNA): TGTGCCAGCAGCTCCCAAAATGTAGGAGCCCGCTATGGCTACACCTTC. The encoded protein is CASSSQNVGARYGYTF. The full variable domain, in which reference TRBV11-3 and TRBJ1-2 provide the parts outside the CDR3, is EAGVVQSPRYKIIEKKQPVAFWCNPISGHNTLYWYLQNLGQGPELLIRYENEEAVDDSQLPKDRFSAERLKGVDSTLKIQPAELGDSAVYLCASSSQNVGARYGYTFGSGTRLTVV.

CDR3 sequence: CASRPQGAQETQYF. Written as DNA, the CDR3 is TGTGCCAGCAGGCCACAGGGTGCGCAGGAGACCCAGTACTTC. The chain uses TRBV12-3 or TRBV12-4 and TRBJ2-5, with a possible D match to TRBD1 (6 bases). Trimming pared 6 bases from V and 5 bases from J, leaving 16 bases between. The CDR3 length is 14 residues.

CDR3 region: CASSLGRNTEAFF. As DNA, the CDR3 is TGTGCCAGCAGCTTGGGGAGAAACACTGAAGCTTTCTTT. The chain is built from TRBV11-2 and TRBJ1-1, with D hard to call. The ends were cut back, 3 bases at V and 2 bases at J, with 7 bases in the middle. Looked up from germline, CDR1 is SGHAT and CDR2 is FQNNGV. The CDR3 extends over 13 amino acids.

The chain uses TRBV30 and TRBJ1-5; tentative D call: TRBD1 (6 bases). The CDR3 is 15 residues long. Germline V lookup: CDR1 GTSNPN, CDR2 SVGIG (reference sequence). V lost 1 base and J lost 8, with 18 bases in between. CDR3 bases: TGTGCCTGGAGTGGTGGAAAACAGGGTCGTGAGCCCCAGCATTTT. Translation: CAWSGGKQGREPQHF. The variable domain in full, with the rest retrieved from reference TRBV30 and TRBJ1-5, is SQTIHQWPATLVQPVGSPLSLECTVEGTSNPNLYWYRQAAGRGLQLLFYSVGIGQISSEVPQNLSASRPQDRQFILSSKKLLLSDSGFYLCAWSGGKQGREPQHFGDGTRLSIL.

In its sample, this clone was seen a few times. V usage is TRBV2 and J usage is TRBJ1-5; no firm D call. V shed 3 bases and J shed 1 base, with 10 bases lying between them. CDR1 and CDR2 from the germline V gene are SNHLY and FYNNEI. This CDR3 has 15 residues. The CDR3 region is CASSDSGSSNQPQHF. The CDR3 coding sequence is TGTGCCAGCAGTGATAGTGGGAGCAGCAATCAGCCCCAGCATTTT. The full variable domain, with the rest looked up from reference TRBV2 and TRBJ1-5, is EPEVTQTPSHQVTQMGQEVILRCVPISNHLYFYWYRQILGQKVEFLVSFYNNEISEKSEIFDDQFSVERPDGSNFTLKIRSTKLEDSAMYFCASSDSGSSNQPQHFGDGTRLSIL.

By sample share, this clone is medium-sized (0.01 to 0.1%). This chain uses TRBV10-3 with TRBJ2-7; weak D call: TRBD1 (5 bases). Germline CDR1 reads ENHRY; CDR2 reads SYGVKD. Trimming cost V 5 bases and J 7 bases, with 18 bases left between them. The CDR3 spans 14 residues. The CDR3 loop reads CAISFRETIDEQYF. For the CDR3, the DNA is TGTGCCATCAGTTTCAGGGAAACTATTGATGAGCAGTACTTC.

The J gene is TRBJ2-7, the V gene TRBV11-2, with D hard to call. Trimming took off 0 bases at V and 11 bases at J, with 5 bases between the two ends. The germline V gene encodes CDR1 SGHAT and CDR2 FQNNGV. The length of the CDR3 is 10 residues. CDR3 protein: CASSLDQEYF. The CDR3, as DNA: TGTGCCAGCAGCTTAGATCAGGAGTACTTC. Complete variable domain (other parts from reference TRBV11-2 and TRBJ2-7): EAGVAQSPRYKIIEKRQSVAFWCNPISGHATLYWYQQILGQGPKLLIQFQNNGVVDDSQLPKDRFSAERLKGVDSTLKIQPAKLEDSAVYLCASSLDQEYFGPGTRLTVT.

This clone has a handful of counts. Its ends do not fully match the called genes, so a read error is possible. The chain links TRBV6-2 or TRBV6-3 to TRBJ1-2; TRBD1 matches 9 bases. The germline gives CDR1 MNHEY, CDR2 SVGEGT. The CDR3 spans 13 residues. In DNA form, the CDR3 reads TGTGCCAGCAGTTACCGATCGGGGGGACAGGGAGCCTTC. Translation gives CASSYRSGGQGAF.

This chain links TRBV7-2 with TRBJ2-2; TRBD1 is a possible D gene (6 bases). Germline CDR1 SGHTA, CDR2 FQGNSA. The CDR3 is 15 amino acids. The V and J ends lost 1 base and 6 bases respectively, with 12 bases between them. CDR3 protein: CASSLVTGLAGELFF. CDR3 nucleotides: TGTGCCAGCAGCTTAGTAACAGGGTTAGCCGGGGAGCTGTTTTTT.

The rearrangement joins TRBV14 to TRBJ2-1; 12 bases are shared with TRBD2. The trim removed 2 bases at V and 12 bases at J, leaving 8 bases unmatched. CDR1 is SGHDN, CDR2 FVKESK, per germline. This CDR3 region has 15 residues. CDR3 coding DNA: TGTGCCAGCAGCCAATTACTAGCGGGAGGACCGCGGCAGTTCTTC. Its protein product is CASSQLLAGGPRQFF.

The chain couples TRBV19 to TRBJ1-3, with D perhaps matching TRBD1 (6 bases). Germline values: CDR1 LNHDA, CDR2 SQIVND (reference sequence). V was trimmed by 9 bases and J by 2 bases, leaving 17 bases between them. This CDR3 has 15 amino acids. In DNA, the CDR3 is TGTGCCAGCCACGGGGGGAACAGGGCTGGAAACACCATATATTTT. It translates to CASHGGNRAGNTIYF.

This chain joins TRBV11-2 and TRBJ2-4, with D maybe TRBD1 (6 bases). CDR1 is SGHAT and CDR2 is FQNNGV in the germline V gene. The CDR3 covers 17 residues. Trimming shortened V by 6 bases and J by 8 bases, and 26 bases separated the two germline ends. The CDR3 spells CASRPLRGAGKKDIQYF. CDR3 bases: TGTGCCAGCAGGCCACTCAGGGGCGCGGGCAAAAAAGACATTCAGTACTTC.

Details on this clone: The junction and the germline gene differ at one end; a read error may be behind it. The CDR3 nucleotides read TGTGCCAGTAGTTTAGAAGCTCGCGAAGCTTGCTTT. Translating it yields CASSLEAREACF. V and J are TRBV19 and TRBJ1-1; D gene ambiguous. CDR1 is LNHDA, CDR2 SQIVND, per germline (reference sequence). The CDR3 length is 12 residues.

The CDR3 bases are TGTGCCAGCAGTTCCCGGACCGCCAGGAACACAGATACGCAGTATTTT. Amino acid sequence: CASSSRTARNTDTQYF. The chain recombines TRBV11-2 with TRBJ2-3; D is unclear. V was cut by 6 bases and J by 2 bases, with 18 bases left in between. The germline CDR1 and CDR2 sequences are SGHAT and FQNNGV. This CDR3 is built from 16 residues.

This chain uses TRBV5-1 with TRBJ1-1; 7 bases align to TRBD1. The germline V gene encodes CDR1 SGHRS and CDR2 YFSETQ. The V segment lost 2 bases and the J segment 5 bases; nucleotides outside the gene matches: 9. The CDR3 runs to 15 residues. The CDR3 sequence: CASSFNRGLGTEAFF. The CDR3 DNA sequence: TGCGCCAGCAGCTTTAACAGGGGCTTGGGGACTGAAGCTTTCTTT.

This clone was counted ten times or more. A clone one base away is much larger, so this may be a read error. This rearrangement joins TRBV9 to TRBJ2-1; D may be TRBD2 (7 bases). This CDR3 has 14 amino acids. Germline-derived CDR1 and CDR2 are SGDLS and YYNGEE. CDR3 nucleotides: TGTGCCAGCAGCGTAGGTGGGGGGGCCAATGGGCAGTTCTTC. Translating gives CASSVGGGANGQFF.